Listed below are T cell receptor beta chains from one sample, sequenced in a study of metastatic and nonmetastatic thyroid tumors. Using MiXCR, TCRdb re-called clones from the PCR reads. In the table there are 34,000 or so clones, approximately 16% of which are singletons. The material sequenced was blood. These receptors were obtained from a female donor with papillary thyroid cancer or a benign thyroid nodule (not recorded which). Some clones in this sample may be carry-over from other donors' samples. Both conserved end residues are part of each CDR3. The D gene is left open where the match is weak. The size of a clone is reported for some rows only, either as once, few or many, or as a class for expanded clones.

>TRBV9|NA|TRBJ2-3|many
CASSTGTAPRTDTQYF
TGTGCCAGCAGCACAGGGACCGCTCCACGCACAGATACGCAGTATTTT
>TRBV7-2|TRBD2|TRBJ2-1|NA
CASSFSGRARQEQFF
TGTGCCAGCAGCTTTAGCGGGAGGGCGAGACAAGAGCAGTTCTTC
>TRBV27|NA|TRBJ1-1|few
CASGGGQEEAFF
TGTGCCAGCGGAGGAGGACAAGAGGAAGCTTTCTTT
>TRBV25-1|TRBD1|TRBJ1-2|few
CASTPQGALYGYTF
TGTGCCAGCACCCCACAGGGGGCTCTCTATGGCTACACCTTC
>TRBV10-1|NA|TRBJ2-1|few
CASSENVVLYNEQFF
TGCGCCAGCAGTGAGAACGTGGTACTCTACAATGAGCAGTTCTTC
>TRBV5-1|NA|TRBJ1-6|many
CASSFGFGGDSPLHF
TGCGCCAGCAGCTTCGGATTTGGGGGAGATTCACCCCTCCACTTT
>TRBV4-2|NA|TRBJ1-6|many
CASSLRWGAADNSPLHF
TGTGCCAGCAGCCTTCGGTGGGGGGCCGCCGATAATTCACCCCTCCACTTT
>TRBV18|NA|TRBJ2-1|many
CASSPTNNEQFF
TGTGCCAGCTCCCCCACTAACAATGAGCAGTTCTTC
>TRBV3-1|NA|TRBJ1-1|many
CASSQERPLNTEAFF
TGTGCCAGCAGCCAAGAGAGACCCTTGAACACTGAAGCTTTCTTT
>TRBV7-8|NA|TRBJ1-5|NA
CASSTTTGHSSQPQHF
TGTGCCAGCAGCACTACTACAGGTCATAGTAGTCAGCCCCAGCATTTT
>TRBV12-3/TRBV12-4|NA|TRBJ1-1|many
CASSLAYGRENTEAFF
TGTGCCAGCAGTTTAGCGTACGGACGGGAGAACACTGAAGCTTTCTTT
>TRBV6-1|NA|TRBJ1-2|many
CATNLSPNYGYTF
TGTGCCACAAACCTCAGCCCTAACTATGGCTACACCTTC
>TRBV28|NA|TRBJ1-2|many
CASSLPPRGYTF
TGTGCCAGCAGCCTACCCCCGCGGGGCTACACCTTC
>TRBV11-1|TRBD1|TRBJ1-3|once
CASSYLVGQGDGNTIYF
TGTGCCAGCAGCTATCTGGTGGGACAGGGGGATGGAAACACCATATATTTT
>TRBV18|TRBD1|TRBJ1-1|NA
CASSPGQGGTKAFF
TGTGCCAGCTCACCCGGACAGGGAGGGACTAAAGCCTTCTTT
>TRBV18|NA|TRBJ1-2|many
CASSPGLINYGYTF
TGTGCCAGCTCACCAGGGCTGATTAACTATGGCTACACCTTC
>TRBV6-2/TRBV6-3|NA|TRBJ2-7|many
CASSPLGRRGEYF
TGTGCCAGCAGCCCACTGGGGCGAAGGGGGGAGTACTTC
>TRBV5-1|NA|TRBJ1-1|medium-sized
CASSLGDTYTEAFF
TGCGCCAGCAGCTTGGGAGACACGTACACTGAAGCTTTCTTT